This T cell receptor beta chain was recovered during a study of control samples from healthy donors and cancer patients. Clones were sequenced by immunoSEQ multiplex PCR, and TCRdb holds only the in-frame ones, with some missing. The data hold about 78,000 clones, with roughly nine tenths observed a single time. The CDR3 length is 12 residues. The ends were cut back, 6 bases at V and 6 bases at J, with 8 bases in the middle. Per germline, CDR1 MNHNY and CDR2 SVGAGI (reference sequence). The source of this sequence is a woman aged 60 to 75 in good health. Sequenced input: blood. The gene calls are TRBV6-6 and TRBJ1-4; D ambiguous. The CDR3 DNA follows: TGTGCCAGCAGCTCCGTCCATGAAAAACTGTTTTTT. Translated: CASSSVHEKLFF.